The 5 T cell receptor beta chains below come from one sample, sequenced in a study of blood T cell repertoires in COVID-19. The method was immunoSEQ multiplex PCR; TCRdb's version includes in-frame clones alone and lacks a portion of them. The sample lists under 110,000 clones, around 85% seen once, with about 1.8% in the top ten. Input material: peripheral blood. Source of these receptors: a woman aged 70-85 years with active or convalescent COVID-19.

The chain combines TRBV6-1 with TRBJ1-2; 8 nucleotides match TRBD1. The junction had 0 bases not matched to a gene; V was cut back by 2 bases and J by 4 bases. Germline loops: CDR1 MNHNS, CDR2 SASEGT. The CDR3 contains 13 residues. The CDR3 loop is CASSETGGYGYTF. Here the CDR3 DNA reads TGTGCCAGCAGTGAAACAGGGGGCTATGGCTACACCTTC.

Here the CDR3 reads CASSQQGSGVGGYTF. CDR3 nucleotide sequence: TGTGCCAGCAGCCAACAGGGGTCAGGGGTTGGTGGCTACACCTTC. The chain joins TRBV3-1 (or the pseudogene TRBV3-2) to TRBJ1-2; D might be TRBD1 (6 bases). Trimming pared 2 bases from V and 7 bases from J, leaving 17 bases between. CDR1 and CDR2 from the germline V gene are LGHDT and YNNKEL (reference sequence). The CDR3 is made up of 15 amino acids.

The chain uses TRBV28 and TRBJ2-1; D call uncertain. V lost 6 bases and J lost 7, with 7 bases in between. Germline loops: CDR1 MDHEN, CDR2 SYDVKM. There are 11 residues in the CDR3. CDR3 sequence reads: CASRESNEQFF. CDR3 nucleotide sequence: TGTGCCAGCAGAGAGTCAAATGAGCAGTTCTTC.

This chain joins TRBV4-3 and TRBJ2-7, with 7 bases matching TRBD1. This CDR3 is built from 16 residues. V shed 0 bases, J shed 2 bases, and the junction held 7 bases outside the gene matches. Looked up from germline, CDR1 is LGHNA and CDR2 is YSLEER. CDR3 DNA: TGCGCCAGCAGCCAAGATGGACAGGAAGGGGCCTACGAGCAGTACTTC. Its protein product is CASSQDGQEGAYEQYF.

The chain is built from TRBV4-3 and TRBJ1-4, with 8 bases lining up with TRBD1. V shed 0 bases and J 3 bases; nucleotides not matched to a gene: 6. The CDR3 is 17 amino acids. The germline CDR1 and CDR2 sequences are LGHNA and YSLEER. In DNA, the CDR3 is TGCGCCAGCAGCCAAGACTCTGGGACAGGTCCTAATGAAAAACTGTTTTTT. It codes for CASSQDSGTGPNEKLFF.